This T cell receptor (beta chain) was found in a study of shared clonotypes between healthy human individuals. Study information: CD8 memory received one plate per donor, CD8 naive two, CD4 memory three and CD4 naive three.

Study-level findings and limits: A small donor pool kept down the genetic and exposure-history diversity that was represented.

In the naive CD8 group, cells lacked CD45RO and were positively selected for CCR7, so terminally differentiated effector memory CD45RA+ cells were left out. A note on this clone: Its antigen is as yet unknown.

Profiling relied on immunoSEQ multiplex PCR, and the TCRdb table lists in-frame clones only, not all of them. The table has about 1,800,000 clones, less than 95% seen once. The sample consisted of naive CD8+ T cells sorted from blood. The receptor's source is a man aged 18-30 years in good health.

The CDR3 here is CATSPTGSGYTF. CDR3 coding DNA: TGTGCCACCAGCCCGACGGGTTCCGGCTACACCTTC. The chain carries TRBV15 and TRBJ1-2; D gene ambiguous. The length of the CDR3 is 12 residues. Germline CDR1 and CDR2: LNHNV and YYDKDF (reference sequence). V lost 5 bases and J 8 bases, leaving 12 bases between the germline ends. Full variable domain (remainder filled in from reference TRBV15 and TRBJ1-2): DAMVIQNPRYQVTQFGKPVTLSCSQTLNHNVMYWYQQKSSQAPKLLFHYYDKDFNNEADTPDNFQSRRPNTSFCFLDIRSPGLGDTAMYLCATSPTGSGYTFGSGTRLTVV.